Listed here are 2 T cell receptor beta chains from one sample, sequenced in a study of Ad26.COV2.S vaccination and SARS-CoV-2 variants. Treatment denoted: over 15 received Ad26.COV2.S at low or high dose, single or two shots; about 5 received placebo; per-sample allocation not given. Samples were taken on day 63 after the first vaccine or placebo injection. Sequencing used immunoSEQ multiplex PCR; TCRdb keeps in-frame clones, though not all of them. The sample yields 300,000 to 350,000 clones, just over 85% seen once. Material: peripheral blood, obtained in a trial of Ad26.COV2.S vaccine versus placebo. These receptors came from a person between 18 and 65 years old who received the Ad26.COV2.S COVID-19 vaccine or a placebo.

This chain links TRBV5-8 with TRBJ1-5; 8 bases are a match to TRBD1. CDR1 is SGHTS and CDR2 is YDEGEE in the germline V gene. CDR3 length: 14 amino acids. V dropped 2 bases and J dropped 4; count of bases not matched to a gene: 2. The CDR3 region has the DNA TGTGCCAGCAGCTTCTACAGGGGGAATCAGCCCCAGCATTTT. It translates to CASSFYRGNQPQHF.

The rearrangement links TRBV30 to TRBJ1-6, with D perhaps matching TRBD1 (5 bases). Germline V gene data show CDR1 as GTSNPN and CDR2 as SVGIG (reference sequence). V was clipped by 8 bases and J by 2 bases, with 10 bases between them. The CDR3 has 13 residues. The CDR3 sequence: CAAGRPYNSPLHF. The CDR3 coding sequence is TGTGCCGCAGGGAGACCCTATAATTCACCCCTCCACTTT. The whole variable domain, remainder taken from reference TRBV30 and TRBJ1-6, is SQTIHQWPATLVQPVGSPLSLECTVEGTSNPNLYWYRQAAGRGLQLLFYSVGIGQISSEVPQNLSASRPQDRQFILSSKKLLLSDSGFYLCAAGRPYNSPLHFGNGTRLTVT.